This TCR beta chain was captured by sequencing in a study of beta chain features in type 1 diabetes. Across the study: Cell yields, gender and age were similar in healthy donors and patients.

Reverse transcription of all isolated RNA meant that expressed TCRB transcripts were sequenced. The data were produced by immunoSEQ multiplex PCR, yet TCRdb's version contains in-frame clones alone and is incomplete. This table holds 350,000 to 400,000 clones, about 16% found once. Overall study results and limits: For type 1 diabetes patients, VDJ junctions showed fewer insertions and more deletions. HLA influence on TCRB rearrangement stayed unresolved here.

Purities in excess of 95% were seen in all sorted populations. The V gene's germline CDR1 is KGHSH and CDR2 LQKENI. With 0 bases clipped from V and 8 bases from J, the junction kept 5 bases outside the gene matches. The CDR3 contains 14 residues. This clone was counted only a few times. The antigen is unknown. The gene calls are TRBV18 and TRBJ1-2; the match to TRBD1 covers 8 bases. The sequence was collected from a woman between 18 and 29 years old in good health. The sample taken for sequencing was naive CD4+ T cells from blood. The CDR3 spells CASSPPDRGTGYTF. The CDR3 region has the DNA TGTGCCAGCTCACCACCCGACAGGGGAACGGGCTACACCTTC.